The next 27 T cell receptor beta chains were all read from a single sample in a study of T cells in localized non-small cell lung cancer. The protocol was immunoSEQ multiplex PCR, while the TCRdb copy is restricted to in-frame clones and leaves out a portion. Of around 40,000 clones detected, more than 70% appear once; the ten largest clones hold about 2.5%. The specimen was peripheral blood, collected before any cancer treatment. These receptors originate from a female donor aged 60 or older with stage I squamous cell lung carcinoma.

The V and J genes are TRBV7-3 and TRBJ1-1, with no clear D. Germline V gene data show CDR1 as SGHTA and CDR2 as FQGTGA. This CDR3 has 14 residues. The germline V and J ends were trimmed by 5 bases and 4 bases, with 14 bases remaining between them. CDR3 nucleotides: TGTGCCAGCAGCCCCCGGAACATAATCACTGAAGCTTTCTTT. Residues: CASSPRNIITEAFF. The whole variable domain, filled in from reference TRBV7-3 and TRBJ1-1, reads GAGVSQTPSNKVTEKGKYVELRCDPISGHTALYWYRQSLGQGPEFLIYFQGTGAADDSGLPNDRFFAVRPEGSVSTLKIQRTERGDSAVYLCASSPRNIITEAFFGQGTRLTVV.

The rearrangement joins TRBV18 to TRBJ2-7; TRBD2 agrees at 16 bases. The ends lost 0 bases at V and 5 bases at J; junction bases unmatched: 4. CDR1 is KGHSH and CDR2 is LQKENI in the germline V gene. CDR3 length: 17 amino acids. CDR3: CASSPPGLAGGPNEQYF. In DNA, the CDR3 is TGTGCCAGCTCACCACCGGGACTAGCGGGAGGGCCCAACGAGCAGTACTTC.

This chain connects TRBV6-6 to TRBJ2-7, with D perhaps TRBD2 (6 bases). This CDR3 spans 13 amino acids. Germline loops: CDR1 MNHNY, CDR2 SVGAGI (reference sequence). Trimming pared 8 bases from V and 4 bases from J, leaving 15 bases between. CDR3 sequence: CASSPAEGYEQYF. The CDR3 DNA sequence: TGTGCCAGCTCCCCCGCGGAGGGTTACGAGCAGTACTTC.

The chain combines TRBV18 with TRBJ2-1; tentatively, D is TRBD1 (6 bases). CDR1 KGHSH and CDR2 LQKENI come from the germline V gene. CDR3 size: 15 residues. V was shortened by 6 bases and J by 4 bases, with 16 bases between the two germline ends. The DNA of the CDR3 is TGTGCCAGCTCCCTGGGGGCTAGCACTTACAATGAGCAGTTCTTC. Translated: CASSLGASTYNEQFF.

This clone occurred once. This chain connects TRBV5-1 to TRBJ2-2; 9 bases align to TRBD1. The germline gives CDR1 SGHRS, CDR2 YFSETQ. The CDR3 spans 16 residues. Losses at the gene ends were 4 bases for V and 5 bases for J; bases not matched to a gene: 9. Here the CDR3 DNA reads TGCGCCAGCAGCGCCTGGGACAGGGTGAGTACCGGGGAGCTGTTTTTT. Amino acids: CASSAWDRVSTGELFF.

The J gene is TRBJ2-4, the V gene TRBV19; no firm D call. The CDR3 has 14 amino acids. CDR1 is LNHDA and CDR2 is SQIVND in the germline V gene (reference sequence). V lost 3 bases and J lost 0, with 6 bases in between. The CDR3 sequence is CASSMGQAKNIQYF. CDR3 bases: TGTGCCAGTAGTATGGGTCAAGCCAAAAACATTCAGTACTTC.

The chain recombines TRBV7-6 with TRBJ2-1; D might be TRBD2 (6 bases). This CDR3 is built from 14 residues. Trimming removed 5 bases at V and 6 bases at J, with 14 bases between. Germline CDR1 is SGHVS and CDR2 is FNYEAQ. CDR3 in amino acids: CASSPKGLLNEQFF. The DNA of the CDR3 is TGTGCCAGCAGCCCCAAGGGACTTCTCAATGAGCAGTTCTTC. The full variable domain, with the rest looked up from reference TRBV7-6 and TRBJ2-1, is GAGVSQSPRYKVTKRGQDVALRCDPISGHVSLYWYRQALGQGPEFLTYFNYEAQQDKSGLPNDRFSAERPEGSISTLTIQRTEQRDSAMYRCASSPKGLLNEQFFGPGTRLTVL.

The genes are TRBV5-1 and TRBJ2-3; no reliable D call. CDR3 length: 15 residues. V was trimmed by 0 bases and J by 4 bases, leaving 12 bases between them. The germline V gene has CDR1 SGHRS and CDR2 YFSETQ. CDR3 nucleotide sequence: TGCGCCAGCAGCTTGGATGGGGTGGGTCCAGATACGCAGTATTTT. It translates to CASSLDGVGPDTQYF.

This clone was seen once. The chain recombines TRBV6-5 with TRBJ2-1; weak D call: TRBD2 (6 bases). The germline V gene has CDR1 MNHEY and CDR2 SVGAGI. The CDR3 is 15 residues long. Trimming pared 4 bases from V and 5 bases from J, leaving 15 bases between. The CDR3 region is CASSSRERFHNEQFF. The CDR3 DNA reads as TGTGCCAGCAGTTCCCGGGAGCGGTTTCACAATGAGCAGTTCTTC.

This sequence joins TRBV18 and TRBJ2-7; 8 nucleotides align to TRBD1. The germline gives CDR1 KGHSH, CDR2 LQKENI. After removal of 5 bases from V and 1 base from J, the junction contained 13 bases not matched to a gene. This CDR3 region has 17 residues. As DNA, the CDR3 is TGTGCCAGCTCAAAAGGCCCCAGGGGGCAAAGGTCCTACGAGCAGTACTTC. This translates into CASSKGPRGQRSYEQYF. Full variable domain (missing parts from reference TRBV18 and TRBJ2-7): NAGVMQNPRHLVRRRGQEARLRCSPMKGHSHVYWYRQLPEEGLKFMVYLQKENIIDESGMPKERFSAEFPKEGPSILRIQQVVRGDSAAYFCASSKGPRGQRSYEQYFGPGTRLTVT.

This clone was detected only once. The chain recombines TRBV5-1 with TRBJ1-1; D gene uncertain. The CDR3 length is 15 residues. Between the trimmed V and J ends, which lost 0 bases and 1 base, there was a span of 10 bases. Germline CDR1 is SGHRS and CDR2 is YFSETQ. In nucleotides, the CDR3 is TGCGCCAGCAGCTTGGCCCCGGGAGGGAACACTGAAGCTTTCTTT. Its protein product is CASSLAPGGNTEAFF.

This sequence joins TRBV4-3 and TRBJ2-7; 8 bases line up with TRBD1. Losses at the gene ends were 0 bases for V and 5 bases for J; bases not matched to a gene: 9. CDR3 length: 16 residues. Per the germline V gene, CDR1 is LGHNA and CDR2 is YSLEER. In DNA form, the CDR3 reads TGCGCCAGCAGCCAAGATTCCGACAGGGGCAGGGACGAGCAGTACTTC. Amino acids: CASSQDSDRGRDEQYF.

The chain is built from TRBV7-2 and TRBJ2-1, with no clear D. This CDR3 has 13 residues. Germline V gene lookup returns CDR1 SGHTA and CDR2 FQGNSA. Trimming shortened V by 1 base and J by 3 bases, and 4 bases separated the two germline ends. The CDR3 is CASSLVNYNEQFF. The CDR3 DNA is TGTGCCAGCAGCTTAGTCAACTACAATGAGCAGTTCTTC.

The V gene is TRBV9, the J gene TRBJ2-2; possibly TRBD2 for D (6 bases). CDR1 SGDLS and CDR2 YYNGEE come from the germline V gene. The CDR3 consists of 14 residues. Trimming removed 7 bases at V and 0 bases at J, with 10 bases between. This chain's CDR3 is CASGRGTNTGELFF. The CDR3 DNA is TGTGCCAGCGGTCGCGGGACGAACACCGGGGAGCTGTTTTTT.

The CDR3 bases are TGTGCCAGCAGCTTAACGGGGCCATTCTACGAGCAGTACTTC. Translated, it gives CASSLTGPFYEQYF. The chain carries TRBV7-2 and TRBJ2-7; D might be TRBD1 or TRBD2, each matching 5 bases. The V and J ends lost 2 bases and 3 bases respectively, with 11 bases between them. The length of the CDR3 is 14 residues. Germline lookup yields CDR1 SGHTA and CDR2 FQGNSA.

The gene calls are TRBV11-1 and TRBJ2-1, with 10 bases identical to TRBD2. Trimming cost V 2 bases and J 2 bases; bases outside gene matches: 0. The CDR3 sequence is 15 residues long. CDR1 SGHAT and CDR2 FQDESV come from the germline V gene (reference sequence). The CDR3 here is CASSLSGRAYNEQFF. The CDR3 coding sequence is TGTGCCAGCAGCTTAAGCGGGAGGGCCTACAATGAGCAGTTCTTC.

V usage is TRBV19 and J usage is TRBJ1-2; 7 bases match TRBD1. Germline CDR1 is LNHDA and CDR2 is SQIVND (reference sequence). The CDR3 runs to 14 residues. The J segment lost 0 bases and the V segment lost 4 bases, leaving 2 bases of the junction unmatched. CDR3 protein: CASSRQGPNYGYTF. DNA for the CDR3: TGTGCCAGTAGTAGACAGGGTCCTAACTATGGCTACACCTTC.

This clone was counted once. The chain recombines TRBV6-6 with TRBJ1-1; TRBD1 is a possible D gene (5 bases). V lost 10 bases to trimming and J lost 5 bases, with 14 bases between them. The CDR3 contains 12 residues. CDR1 MNHNY and CDR2 SVGAGI come from the germline V gene (reference sequence). The CDR3 protein is CATSRGGTEAFF. The CDR3 DNA reads TGTGCCACTAGTCGCGGGGGAACTGAAGCTTTCTTT.

The chain combines TRBV2 with TRBJ2-1, with D perhaps matching TRBD1 or TRBD2 (5 bases each). CDR1 is SNHLY and CDR2 is FYNNEI in the germline V gene. The CDR3 length is 13 residues. Trimming cost V 6 bases and J 7 bases, with 13 bases left between them. In nucleotides, the CDR3 is TGTGCCAGCAGCGGGACGATCGGGAATGAGCAGTTCTTC. As protein: CASSGTIGNEQFF. Combining the CDR3 with reference TRBV2 and TRBJ2-1 gives the whole variable domain EPEVTQTPSHQVTQMGQEVILRCVPISNHLYFYWYRQILGQKVEFLVSFYNNEISEKSEIFDDQFSVERPDGSNFTLKIRSTKLEDSAMYFCASSGTIGNEQFFGPGTRLTVL.

The V call is TRBV25-1, the J call TRBJ2-7; D is unresolved. Trimming shortened V by 4 bases and J by 2 bases, and 6 bases separated the two germline ends. CDR3 length: 12 residues. CDR1 and CDR2 (germline): MGHDK, SYGVNS. The CDR3 DNA follows: TGTGCCAGCAGTGGCAACACCTACGAGCAGTACTTC. Its protein product is CASSGNTYEQYF.

The chain carries TRBV4-3 and TRBJ2-2; tentatively, D is TRBD2 (6 bases). Trimming removed 0 bases at V and 6 bases at J, with 17 bases between. Per the germline V gene, CDR1 is LGHNA and CDR2 is YSLEER. This CDR3 comprises 17 residues. The CDR3 sequence: CASSQDSPGGEAGELFF. In nucleotides, the CDR3 is TGCGCCAGCAGCCAAGATTCCCCCGGGGGTGAGGCCGGGGAGCTGTTTTTT.

This clone was seen a handful of times. The CDR3 coding sequence is TGCGCCAGCAGCCAGGAAAAGGGGCAGGGGAATCAGCCCCAGCATTTT. Protein: CASSQEKGQGNQPQHF. The chain employs TRBV4-3 and TRBJ1-5, with D possibly TRBD1 on 6 matching bases. From germline, CDR1 is LGHNA and CDR2 YSLEER. CDR3 length: 16 residues. V was shortened by 3 bases and J by 4 bases, with 16 bases between the two germline ends.

The chain carries TRBV28 and TRBJ1-5, with D unresolved. Germline-derived CDR1 and CDR2 are MDHEN and SYDVKM. CDR3 size: 16 residues. Trimming stripped 1 base from V and 3 bases from J, with 13 bases between. The CDR3 DNA reads as TGTGCCAGCAGTTTATCTCTGGGAGCAGTCAATCAGCCCCAGCATTTT. As protein: CASSLSLGAVNQPQHF.

The chain uses TRBV11-2 and TRBJ2-3; 7 positions agree with TRBD2. This CDR3 is 13 amino acids long. Germline loops: CDR1 SGHAT, CDR2 FQNNGV. J was trimmed by 15 bases and V by 5 bases; bases with no gene match: 14. The CDR3 DNA follows: TGTGCCAGCAGCCAAGGGGAGGGCCGGTCCTATTATTTT. Encoded protein: CASSQGEGRSYYF.

The chain combines TRBV30 with TRBJ1-5; 9 bases are shared with TRBD1. V lost 2 bases to trimming and J lost 1 base; unmatched junction nucleotides: 3. Per the germline V gene, CDR1 is GTSNPN and CDR2 is SVGIG (reference sequence). The CDR3 is 15 amino acids. The chain's CDR3 is CAWSSGTGSNQPQHF. Written as DNA, the CDR3 is TGTGCCTGGAGTTCGGGGACAGGGAGCAATCAGCCCCAGCATTTT. The full variable domain, in which reference TRBV30 and TRBJ1-5 provide the parts outside the CDR3, is SQTIHQWPATLVQPVGSPLSLECTVEGTSNPNLYWYRQAAGRGLQLLFYSVGIGQISSEVPQNLSASRPQDRQFILSSKKLLLSDSGFYLCAWSSGTGSNQPQHFGDGTRLSIL.

The J gene is TRBJ2-3, the V gene TRBV4-2; D tentatively reads TRBD1 or TRBD2 (5 bases each). CDR3 length: 19 amino acids. V lost 0 bases and J 7 bases, leaving 26 bases between the germline ends. Germline CDR1 reads LGHNA; CDR2 reads YNFKEQ. The CDR3 loop reads CASSQDFSARPVGTNTQYF. The DNA of the CDR3 is TGTGCCAGCAGCCAAGATTTTTCGGCACGACCGGTCGGGACGAATACGCAGTATTTT.

This chain links TRBV5-1 with TRBJ2-3; no clear D gene. The CDR3 extends over 17 amino acids. V gave up 0 bases and J gave up 0 bases, with 14 bases separating them. The germline CDR1 and CDR2 sequences are SGHRS and YFSETQ. The CDR3 DNA reads as TGCGCCAGCAGCTTGGGGGCCTTGGGATCTAGCACAGATACGCAGTATTTT. Amino acids: CASSLGALGSSTDTQYF.